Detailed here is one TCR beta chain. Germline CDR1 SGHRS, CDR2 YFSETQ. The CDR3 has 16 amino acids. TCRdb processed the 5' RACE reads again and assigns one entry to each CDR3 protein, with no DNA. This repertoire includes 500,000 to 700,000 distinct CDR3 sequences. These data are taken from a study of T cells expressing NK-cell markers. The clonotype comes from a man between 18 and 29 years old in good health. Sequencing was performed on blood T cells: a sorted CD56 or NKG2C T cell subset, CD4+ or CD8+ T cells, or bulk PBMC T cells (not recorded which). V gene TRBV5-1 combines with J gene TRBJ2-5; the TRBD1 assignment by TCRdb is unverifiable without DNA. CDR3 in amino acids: CASSSRGTGGGETQYF. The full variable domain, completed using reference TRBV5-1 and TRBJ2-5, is KAGVTQTPRYLIKTRGQQVTLSCSPISGHRSVSWYQQTPGQGLQFLFEYFSETQRNKGNFPGRFSGRQFSNSRSEMNVSTLELGDSALYLCASSSRGTGGGETQYFGPGTRLLVL.